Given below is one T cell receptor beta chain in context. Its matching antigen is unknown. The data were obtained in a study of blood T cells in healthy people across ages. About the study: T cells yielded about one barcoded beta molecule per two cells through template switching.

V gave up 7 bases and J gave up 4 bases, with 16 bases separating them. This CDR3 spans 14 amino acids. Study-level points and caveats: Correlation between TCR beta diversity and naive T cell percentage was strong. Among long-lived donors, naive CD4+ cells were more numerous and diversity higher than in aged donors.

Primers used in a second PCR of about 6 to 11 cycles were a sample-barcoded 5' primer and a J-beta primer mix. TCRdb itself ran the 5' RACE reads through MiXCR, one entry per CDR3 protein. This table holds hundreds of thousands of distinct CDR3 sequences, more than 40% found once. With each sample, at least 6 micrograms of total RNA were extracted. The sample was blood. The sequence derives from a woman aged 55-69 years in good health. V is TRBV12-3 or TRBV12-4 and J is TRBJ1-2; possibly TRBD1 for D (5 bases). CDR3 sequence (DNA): TGTGCCAGCACTCCCCCTGGGGCCGGCTATGGCTACACCTTC. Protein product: CASTPPGAGYGYTF.